Each of the 23 T cell receptor beta chains below was sequenced from the same sample in a study of T cell responses to AZD1222 COVID-19 vaccine. TCRdb's copy holds only in-frame clones and misses some; the assay was immunoSEQ multiplex PCR. The sample shows about 140,000 clones, about 92% of them seen only once. The sequencing here drew on peripheral blood, taken on day 0 of AZD1222 vaccination. The receptors originated from an adult in good health.

This chain connects TRBV4-2 to TRBJ1-2; 7 nucleotides agree with TRBD1. V trimming: 1 base; J trimming: 8 bases; junction bases outside the gene matches: 13. The germline V gene has CDR1 LGHNA and CDR2 YNFKEQ. This CDR3 comprises 16 residues. CDR3 nucleotides: TGTGCCAGCAGCCAAGGGGGACAGCAGGCCAGTCGGGGCTACACCTTC. It encodes CASSQGGQQASRGYTF.

The CDR3 spells CASSLDLLSYEQYF. In nucleotides, the CDR3 is TGCGCCAGCAGCCTGGACCTACTATCCTACGAGCAGTACTTC. This chain links TRBV5-1 with TRBJ2-7; D not resolved. The CDR3 contains 14 residues. V lost 4 bases and J 1 base, leaving 12 bases between the germline ends. Germline-derived CDR1 and CDR2 are SGHRS and YFSETQ.

The chain's CDR3 is CASSLEARLTDTQYF. As DNA, the CDR3 is TGTGCCAGCAGCTTAGAGGCCAGACTCACAGATACGCAGTATTTT. This chain joins TRBV7-2 and TRBJ2-3; D uncertain. Germline lookup yields CDR1 SGHTA and CDR2 FQGNSA. V gave up 1 base and J gave up 2 bases, with 10 bases separating them. This CDR3 has 15 amino acids. Full variable domain (outside the CDR3, taken from reference TRBV7-2 and TRBJ2-3): GAGVSQSPSNKVTEKGKDVELRCDPISGHTALYWYRQSLGQGLEFLIYFQGNSAPDKSGLPSDRFSAERTGGSVSTLTIQRTQQEDSAVYLCASSLEARLTDTQYFGPGTRLTVL.

V is TRBV7-3 and J is TRBJ1-2; D possibly corresponds to TRBD1 (5 bases). The germline V and J ends were trimmed by 5 bases and 3 bases, with 16 bases remaining between them. The CDR3 has 15 amino acids. CDR1 SGHTA and CDR2 FQGTGA come from the germline V gene. The CDR3 sequence is CASSPWGGLDYGYTF. DNA of the CDR3: TGTGCCAGCAGCCCCTGGGGGGGACTAGACTATGGCTACACCTTC.

The gene calls are TRBV10-3 and TRBJ2-1; possibly TRBD2 for D (5 bases). CDR3 size: 13 residues. Germline assignment: CDR1 ENHRY and CDR2 SYGVKD. The V end was cut by 8 bases, the J end by 1 base, with 9 bases between. The CDR3 coding sequence is TGTGCCATCCGAGGGAGTTCCTACAATGAGCAGTTCTTC. This gives the protein CAIRGSSYNEQFF.

This clone occurred once. The gene calls are TRBV6-5 and TRBJ1-3; D not resolved. CDR3 length equals 15 residues. CDR1 is MNHEY and CDR2 is SVGAGI in the germline V gene. Between the trimmed V and J ends, which lost 0 bases and 5 bases, there was a span of 11 bases. The CDR3 protein is CASSYSISGRNTIYF. CDR3 nucleotide sequence: TGTGCCAGCAGTTACTCTATTTCTGGACGAAACACCATATATTTT.

The chain employs TRBV7-2 and TRBJ1-3; D uncertain. The CDR3 is 15 residues long. Trimming took 2 bases from V and 0 from J, leaving 8 bases between them. Germline V CDR1 and CDR2: SGHTA, FQGNSA. The CDR3 DNA reads TGTGCCAGCAGCTTAAGCCGGACCTCTGGAAACACCATATATTTT. Residues: CASSLSRTSGNTIYF.

This clone came up once. V usage is TRBV7-2 and J usage is TRBJ2-3; unclear D gene. CDR3 length: 14 amino acids. From germline, CDR1 is SGHTA and CDR2 FQGNSA. V lost 3 bases and J lost 0, with 7 bases in between. Written as DNA, the CDR3 is TGTGCCAGCAGCTTCACGGTCAGCACAGATACGCAGTATTTT. It translates to CASSFTVSTDTQYF. The full variable domain, completed using reference TRBV7-2 and TRBJ2-3, is GAGVSQSPSNKVTEKGKDVELRCDPISGHTALYWYRQSLGQGLEFLIYFQGNSAPDKSGLPSDRFSAERTGGSVSTLTIQRTQQEDSAVYLCASSFTVSTDTQYFGPGTRLTVL.

V is TRBV18 and J is TRBJ1-5; 10 bases line up with TRBD1. With 0 bases clipped from V and 7 bases from J, the junction kept 6 bases outside the gene matches. The CDR3 contains 16 residues. From germline, CDR1 is KGHSH and CDR2 LQKENI. CDR3 sequence (DNA): TGTGCCAGCTCACCACCTGGGACAGGGGAAGGGCAGCCCCAGCATTTT. Residues: CASSPPGTGEGQPQHF.

This clone has only one observation. The CDR3 reads CASSYEPGSGWSPLHF. The CDR3, as DNA: TGTGCCAGCAGTTACGAGCCTGGTTCCGGGTGGTCACCCCTCCACTTT. The chain uses TRBV6-6 and TRBJ1-6; no firm D call. The CDR3 runs 16 residues. V was trimmed by 2 bases and J by 10 bases, leaving 18 bases between them. CDR1 MNHNY and CDR2 SVGAGI come from the germline V gene (reference sequence).

V usage is TRBV9 and J usage is TRBJ2-6; D is unclear. CDR3 length: 19 amino acids. CDR1 and CDR2 from the germline V gene are SGDLS and YYNGEE. Trimming took 2 bases from V and 0 from J, leaving 18 bases between them. This chain's CDR3 is CASSVELQVPSSGANVLTF. The DNA for the CDR3 is TGTGCCAGCAGCGTGGAACTCCAGGTACCCTCCTCTGGGGCCAACGTCCTGACTTTC.

V and J are TRBV6-5 and TRBJ1-2, with D maybe TRBD1 (6 bases). The germline CDR1 and CDR2 sequences are MNHEY and SVGAGI. The CDR3 contains 15 residues. The V and J ends lost 2 bases and 5 bases respectively, with 15 bases between them. The CDR3 sequence: CASSYLQGFRYGYTF. CDR3 nucleotides: TGTGCCAGCAGTTACCTTCAGGGGTTTAGGTATGGCTACACCTTC.

The rearrangement joins TRBV6-5 to TRBJ2-3; no reliable D call. The germline V and J ends were trimmed by 8 bases and 2 bases, with 8 bases remaining between them. The CDR3 is made up of 12 amino acids. Germline V gene sequence: CDR1 MNHEY, CDR2 SVGAGI. The CDR3 loop is CASSRTTDTQYF. For the CDR3, the DNA is TGTGCCAGCTCTAGGACCACAGATACGCAGTATTTT.

V is TRBV11-2 and J is TRBJ2-7; TRBD1 matches at 8 bases. The trim removed 7 bases at V and 5 bases at J, leaving 10 bases unmatched. Germline CDR1 and CDR2: SGHAT and FQNNGV. The CDR3 runs 14 residues. CDR3 coding DNA: TGTGCCAGCACCCCCGGGGGACAGGTGGACGAGCAGTACTTC. Amino acid sequence: CASTPGGQVDEQYF. Supplemented by reference TRBV11-2 and TRBJ2-7, the full variable domain reads EAGVAQSPRYKIIEKRQSVAFWCNPISGHATLYWYQQILGQGPKLLIQFQNNGVVDDSQLPKDRFSAERLKGVDSTLKIQPAKLEDSAVYLCASTPGGQVDEQYFGPGTRLTVT.

The rearrangement uses TRBV7-8 and TRBJ1-1; no definite D call. Trimming took 6 bases from V and 5 from J, leaving 19 bases between them. The CDR3 is made up of 15 amino acids. Germline values: CDR1 SGHVS, CDR2 FQNEAQ. CDR3 DNA sequence: TGTGCCAGCAGATATATTTCATGGTCTGAGACTGAAGCTTTCTTT. It encodes CASRYISWSETEAFF.

The rearrangement uses TRBV5-4 and TRBJ2-7; D not certain. The length of the CDR3 is 12 residues. The V gene lost 0 bases and the J gene lost 6 bases, with 7 bases spanning the gap. The germline V gene encodes CDR1 SGHNT and CDR2 YYREEE (reference sequence). CDR3: CASSLVGTEQYF. The CDR3 DNA reads as TGTGCCAGCAGCTTGGTAGGTACCGAGCAGTACTTC.

The CDR3 DNA sequence: TGCAGCGTGCGGGACGCCTCTACCGAGACCCAGTACTTC. Translated, it gives CSVRDASTETQYF. The rearrangement links TRBV29-1 to TRBJ2-5; D might be TRBD2 (6 bases). V was pared by 6 bases and J by 5 bases, with 16 bases between. Germline V gene sequence: CDR1 SQVTM, CDR2 ANQGSEA. The CDR3 sequence is 13 residues long.

The chain recombines TRBV7-2 with TRBJ2-3, with D perhaps TRBD2 (5 bases). This CDR3 has 12 amino acids. In germline, CDR1 is SGHTA, CDR2 FQGNSA. Trimming cost V 5 bases and J 8 bases, with 11 bases left between them. The CDR3 loop reads CASSQERSTQYF. The CDR3 DNA reads TGTGCCAGCAGCCAAGAGCGGTCTACGCAGTATTTT.

The rearrangement uses TRBV10-3 and TRBJ1-5; D gene uncertain. CDR3 length equals 13 residues. V lost 4 bases and J lost 3, with 7 bases in between. Germline CDR1 and CDR2: ENHRY and SYGVKD. CDR3 coding DNA: TGTGCCATCAGTGGGGCGGTCAATCAGCCCCAGCATTTT. Its protein is CAISGAVNQPQHF.

The V and J genes are TRBV19 and TRBJ1-5; D gene unclear. Germline values: CDR1 LNHDA, CDR2 SQIVND (reference sequence). CDR3 length: 15 residues. The V gene lost 1 base and the J gene lost 0 bases, with 7 bases spanning the gap. CDR3 residues: CASSIGQSSNQPQHF. CDR3 nucleotides: TGTGCCAGTAGTATAGGGCAAAGTAGCAATCAGCCCCAGCATTTT.

This rearrangement joins TRBV6-1 to TRBJ2-1; TRBD1 aligns across 10 bases. This CDR3 is 16 amino acids long. Germline lookup yields CDR1 MNHNS and CDR2 SASEGT. V lost 0 bases and J lost 11; bases outside the gene matches: 10. CDR3 amino acids: CASSEARTGGSRQQFF. The CDR3 region has the DNA TGTGCCAGCAGTGAAGCGAGGACAGGGGGGTCCCGTCAGCAGTTCTTC.

V usage is TRBV5-4 and J usage is TRBJ1-1, with 10 positions matching TRBD1. V was pared by 0 bases and J by 2 bases, with 4 bases of the junction left unmatched. Germline lookup yields CDR1 SGHNT and CDR2 YYREEE (reference sequence). CDR3 length: 16 amino acids. CDR3 nucleotides: TGTGCCAGCAGCTTGGCCCGGGACAGGGGTAACACTGAAGCTTTCTTT. This encodes CASSLARDRGNTEAFF.

This chain links TRBV9 with TRBJ1-4; D call uncertain. CDR3 length equals 14 residues. The germline gives CDR1 SGDLS, CDR2 YYNGEE. With 2 bases removed from V and 5 bases from J, the gap between germline ends came to 10 bases. The CDR3 is CASSVTGTNEKLFF. In DNA, the CDR3 is TGTGCCAGCAGCGTCACCGGTACGAATGAAAAACTGTTTTTT.